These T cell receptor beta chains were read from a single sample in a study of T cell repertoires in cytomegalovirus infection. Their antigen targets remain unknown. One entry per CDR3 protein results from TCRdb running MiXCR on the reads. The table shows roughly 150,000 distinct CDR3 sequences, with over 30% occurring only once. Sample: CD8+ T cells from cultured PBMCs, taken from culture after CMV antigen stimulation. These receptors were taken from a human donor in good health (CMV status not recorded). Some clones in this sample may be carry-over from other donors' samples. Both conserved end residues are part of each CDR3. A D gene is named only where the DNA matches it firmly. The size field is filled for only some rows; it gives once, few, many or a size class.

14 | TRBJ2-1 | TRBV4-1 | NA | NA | CASSPPRRDNEQFF | TGCGCCAGCAGCCCACCCCGGCGGGACAATGAGCAGTTCTTC
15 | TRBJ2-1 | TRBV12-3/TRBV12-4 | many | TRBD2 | CASSPDGLAYNEQFF | TGTGCCAGCAGTCCCGATGGACTAGCCTACAATGAGCAGTTCTTC
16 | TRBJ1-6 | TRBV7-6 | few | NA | CASSLRPDYYNSPLHF | TGTGCCAGCAGCTTAAGGCCCGATTACTATAATTCACCCCTCCACTTT
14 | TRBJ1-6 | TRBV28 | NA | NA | CASSSTEAMSPLHF | TGTGCCAGCAGTTCCACGGAGGCAATGTCACCCCTCCACTTT
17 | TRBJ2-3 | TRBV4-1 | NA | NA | CASSQDPPHTSTDTQYF | TGCGCCAGCAGCCAAGACCCCCCACACACTAGCACAGATACGCAGTATTTT
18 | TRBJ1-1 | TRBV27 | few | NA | CASSPLTRGGVENTEAFF | TGTGCCAGCAGTCCCTTGACTCGAGGAGGCGTAGAGAACACTGAAGCTTTCTTT
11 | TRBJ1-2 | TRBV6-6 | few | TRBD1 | CASSTGDGYTF | TGTGCCAGCAGTACAGGGGATGGCTACACCTTC
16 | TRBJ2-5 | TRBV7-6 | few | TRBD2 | CASSLASGESQETQYF | TGTGCCAGCAGCTTAGCAAGCGGGGAGAGCCAAGAGACCCAGTACTTC
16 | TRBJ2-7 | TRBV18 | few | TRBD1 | CASSPPKGQGEYEQYF | TGTGCCAGCTCCCCCCCAAAAGGACAGGGGGAATACGAGCAGTACTTC
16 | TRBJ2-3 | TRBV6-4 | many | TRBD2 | CASSEGSGAGGDTQYF | TGTGCCAGCAGTGAGGGGAGCGGGGCCGGAGGAGATACGCAGTATTTT
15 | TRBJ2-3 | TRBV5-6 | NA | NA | CASSLVRVSTDTQYF | TGTGCCAGCAGCTTGGTACGAGTCAGCACAGATACGCAGTATTTT
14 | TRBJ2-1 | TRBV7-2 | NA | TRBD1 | CASSSPDRGHEQFF | TGTGCCAGCAGCTCCCCGGACAGGGGACATGAGCAGTTCTTC
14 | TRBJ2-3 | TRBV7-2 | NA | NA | CASSWGGVTDTQYF | TGTGCCAGCAGCTGGGGAGGTGTCACAGATACGCAGTATTTT
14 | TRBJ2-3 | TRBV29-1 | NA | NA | CSVEDWRMEDTQYF | TGCAGCGTTGAAGATTGGCGCATGGAAGATACGCAGTATTTT
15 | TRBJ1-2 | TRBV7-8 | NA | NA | CASSPREGGNYGYTF | TGTGCCAGCAGCCCCCGAGAGGGTGGGAACTATGGCTACACCTTC
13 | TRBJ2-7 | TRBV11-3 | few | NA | CASSLGGRNEQYF | TGTGCCAGCAGCTTAGGAGGGAGAAACGAGCAGTACTTC
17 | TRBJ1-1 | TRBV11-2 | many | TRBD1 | CASSLVPRVRGRDEAFF | TGTGCCAGCAGCTTAGTGCCCAGGGTCAGGGGGCGGGATGAAGCTTTCTTT
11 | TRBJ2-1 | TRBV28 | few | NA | CASNSYNEQFF | TGTGCTAGCAATTCGTACAATGAGCAGTTCTTC
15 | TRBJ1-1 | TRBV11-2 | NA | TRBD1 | CASSLEGTGGTEAFF | TGTGCCAGCAGCTTAGAAGGGACAGGGGGAACTGAAGCTTTCTTT
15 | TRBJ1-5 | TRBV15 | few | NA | CATSTPLQGNQPQHF | TGTGCCACCAGCACCCCGTTGCAGGGTAATCAGCCCCAGCATTTT
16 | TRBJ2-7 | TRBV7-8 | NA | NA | CASSPTAGQVAYEQYF | TGTGCCAGCAGTCCCACGGCGGGGCAGGTGGCCTACGAGCAGTACTTC
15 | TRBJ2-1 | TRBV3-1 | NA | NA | CASSQGAEFYNEQFF | TGTGCCAGCAGCCAAGGGGCAGAGTTCTACAATGAGCAGTTCTTC
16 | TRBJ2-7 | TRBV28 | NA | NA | CASTPGLRESSYEQYF | TGTGCCAGCACCCCGGGGTTGAGGGAAAGCTCCTACGAGCAGTACTTC
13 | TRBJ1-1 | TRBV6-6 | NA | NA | CASSSPRELGAFF | TGTGCCAGCAGTTCCCCGAGGGAGTTAGGAGCTTTCTTT
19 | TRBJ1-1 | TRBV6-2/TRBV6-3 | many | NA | CASSDPIQVWGDPNTEAFF | TGTGCCAGCAGTGATCCCATCCAGGTTTGGGGAGACCCGAACACTGAAGCTTTCTTT
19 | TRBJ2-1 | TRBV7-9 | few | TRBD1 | CASWKAGWNRGSSYNEQFF | TGTGCCAGTTGGAAGGCGGGGTGGAACAGGGGGAGCTCCTACAATGAGCAGTTCTTC